The clone carrying this T cell receptor beta chain has more than one count but fewer than ten. The entry originates in a study of blood T cell repertoires in COVID-19. Methods used by the authors: Amplifying reference gene primers gave estimates of nucleated cell counts. Profiled with immunoSEQ multiplex PCR; TCRdb holds only in-frame clones, not every one. The V and J calls and clone size are taken from that table; D and trimming were inferred from the DNA. The data show some 120,000 clones, 65% to 85% seen once. Germline CDR1 is MDHEN and CDR2 is SYDVKM. The CDR3 spans 14 residues. V lost 6 bases and J lost 0; bases outside the gene matches: 1.

The source material was peripheral blood. The chain is built from TRBV28 and TRBJ1-1, with 10 bases identical to TRBD1. The TCR originated in a woman aged 70-85 years with acute or convalescent COVID-19. The CDR3 protein is CASRGQGLNTEAFF. The DNA of the CDR3 is TGTGCCAGCAGGGGACAGGGGTTGAACACTGAAGCTTTCTTT.